This T cell receptor (delta chain) was sequenced in a study of delta chains in infants with herpesvirus infections (dated by TCRdb to 2021 to 2023). Concerning the study at large: To characterize gammadelta T cell responses to primary cytomegalovirus (CMV) infection, researchers prospectively followed a birth cohort of Ugandan infants starting at birth. The study searched for a public fetal Vdelta1/Vgamma8 gammadelta TCR clonotype in infants who acquired CMV infection after birth. gammadelta TCRs were sequenced from PBMC obtained from approximately 18 CMV-infected infants (one congenitally infected) and 7 or 8 CMV-uninfected infants for whom sufficient sample was available. Blood samples from the infants were grouped into approximate ages of 1.5, 4, 8 and 12 months. Previously published Belgian fetal and cord blood gammadelta TCR data were added only for comparison and were not generated in this cohort. What the work shows at the level of the full study, not this receptor alone: The public clonotype was found only at the first time point after infection and was absent in uninfected infants and in those infected after 120 days. In CMV-uninfected infants, the public clonotype might still exist at levels below the detection limit. The public Vdelta1 clonotype was detected in about 20% of the 18 CMV-infected infants, namely three infected postnatally before 120 days of age and the congenitally infected infant. The authors noted a small sample size and no race- or environment-matched controls, since nearly all Ugandans acquire CMV before adulthood. The frequency of the public clonotype among Vdelta1 cells appeared to be inversely correlated with age at infection and fell quickly, apparently not lasting beyond about two months.

About this clone: Its antigen remains undetermined. Base qualities are not recorded, but no much larger clone differs from it by a single base.

In Kampala, Uganda, pregnant women receiving prenatal care were recruited and their infants were enrolled, and documentation of maternal HIV status was required. Families received weekly visits, and collection of infant clinical information, oral swabs and peripheral blood began at 6 weeks of age and continued every 4 months after that. After blood was collected in heparin tubes, PBMC were isolated using Ficoll-Paque density gradient centrifugation and then cryopreserved. Taken from cysteine to phenylalanine, the CDR3 has 17 residues. The only DNA kept is the CDR3, 51 bases in frame from the first base. According to the germline V gene, CDR1 reads GEAIGNYY and CDR2 reads EKD. V has 2 bases trimmed and J has 3 bases trimmed; junction bases matching no gene number 10. Receptor libraries were prepared by RT-PCR. To generate TCR cDNA, RNA from PBMC was reverse transcribed using SuperScript II together with primers specific for the gamma chain and the delta chain. The cDNA was purified with AMPure XP beads, then amplified and indexed with Illumina adapters using the Nextera XT Index Kit. Sequencing of gammadelta TCR libraries was carried out on an Illumina MiSeq using a V2 300-cycle kit. Turning to the authors' computational methods: Using MiXCR v2.1.12, CDR3 sequences were assembled, and reads were mapped onto D, J and V genes obtained from GenBank. VDJtools v1.2.1 was used to perform repertoire analyses of the CDR3 clonotypes. TCRdb reran clone calling on the public reads with CATT; rows sharing one DNA sequence were then combined. The V and J calls here are based on TCRdb, not the publication. In this sample the table shows 2,000 to 3,000 delta-chain clones, roughly 35% of which occur a single time. The ten largest make up around 4.9% of the sample.

The material sequenced was peripheral blood, taken at time point 4 of longitudinal follow-up. This clonotype was obtained from a human donor who was a Ugandan infant, either HIV-exposed or HIV-unexposed (not recorded which). This receptor chain uses TRDV2 and TRDJ1, with 11 central nucleotides matching TRDD3. The DNA reads TGTGCCTGTGACAGTCTGGGGGATACTTTTCGCGCCGATAAACTCATCTTT. This gives the protein CACDSLGDTFRADKLIF.